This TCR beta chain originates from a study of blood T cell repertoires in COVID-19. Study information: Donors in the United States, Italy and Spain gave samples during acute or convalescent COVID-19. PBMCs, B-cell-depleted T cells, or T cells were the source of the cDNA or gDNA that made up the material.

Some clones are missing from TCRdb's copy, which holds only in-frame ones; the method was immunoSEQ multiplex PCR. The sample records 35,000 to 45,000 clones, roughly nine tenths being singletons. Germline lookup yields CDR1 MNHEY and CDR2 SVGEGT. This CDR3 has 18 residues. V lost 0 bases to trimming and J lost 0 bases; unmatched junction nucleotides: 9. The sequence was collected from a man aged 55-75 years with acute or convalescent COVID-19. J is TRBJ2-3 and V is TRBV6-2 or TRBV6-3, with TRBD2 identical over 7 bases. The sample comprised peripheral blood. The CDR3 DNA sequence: TGTGCCAGCAGTTACTCCGACTGGGGCGGGAGAAGCACAGATACGCAGTATTTT. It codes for CASSYSDWGGRSTDTQYF.